The clone carrying this T cell receptor beta chain was found once. This sample is part of a study of blood T cell repertoires in COVID-19. Study information: Material from acute and convalescent COVID-19 was sourced from the United States, Italy and Spain. PBMCs, B-cell-depleted T cells, or T cells provided the cDNA or gDNA that made up the material.

In the original workflow: For nucleated cells, counts were estimated from reference gene primer amplification. Sequencing used immunoSEQ multiplex PCR; TCRdb keeps in-frame clones, though not all of them. From that table come the V and J calls and clone size; the DNA was used to work out D and trimming. The table shows 160,000 or so clones, with approximately 82% occurring only once. The CDR3 is made up of 15 amino acids. The source is a woman between 45 and 60 years old with acute or convalescent COVID-19. The gene calls are TRBV21-1 and TRBJ1-2. TRBV21-1 is deemed a pseudogene. The specimen was peripheral blood. As DNA, the CDR3 is TGTGCCAGCAGCACCCGGACTCGCGGGGAGAGGGGCTACACCTTC. Translated, it gives CASSTRTRGERGYTF.